This TCR beta chain was recorded in a study of T cell repertoires in cytomegalovirus infection. MiXCR, applied by TCRdb to the reads, yields one record per CDR3 protein. The data contain hundreds of thousands of distinct CDR3 sequences, roughly 15% of them singletons. Germline CDR1 reads SNHLY; CDR2 reads FYNNEI. The CDR3 covers 13 residues. With 6 bases removed from V and 6 bases from J, the gap between germline ends came to 14 bases. This clonotype was sampled from a human donor in good health (CMV status not recorded). Some clones in this sample may be carry-over from other donors' samples. The gene calls are TRBV2 and TRBJ1-2, with a possible D match to TRBD1 (5 bases). The sample was PBMCs. CDR3 in amino acids: CASSNRLGDGYTF. The CDR3 DNA reads as TGTGCCAGCAGCAACAGGCTGGGGGATGGCTACACCTTC.